The T cell receptor beta chain described here comes from a study of blood T cell repertoires in COVID-19. Study background: Sources were T cells, B-cell-depleted T cells, or PBMCs; the material itself was cDNA or gDNA.

The V end was cut by 3 bases, the J end by 8 bases, with 7 bases between. Germline CDR1 reads SGDLS; CDR2 reads YYNGEE. CDR3 length equals 11 residues. Per the original data handling: Amplified reference gene primers provided the basis for estimating nucleated cell counts. Libraries were prepared by immunoSEQ multiplex PCR; TCRdb keeps only in-frame clonotypes and omits some of them. For V, J and clone size, that table is used; D and trimming come from the DNA. The sample has roughly 100,000 clones, around 76% seen once. This receptor was identified in an elderly man with acute or convalescent COVID-19. The specimen sequenced was peripheral blood. The V gene is TRBV9, the J gene TRBJ2-3; weak D call: TRBD1 (6 bases). As DNA, the CDR3 is TGTGCCAGCAGCGAAGGGGGTACGCAGTATTTT. Translated: CASSEGGTQYF.